This TCR beta chain was captured by sequencing in a study of post-analysis software for immune sequencing data. Study conclusions and caveats: Normalized Chao1 diversity was significantly lower in multiple sclerosis patients than in controls. TRBV5-6, TRBV5-1 and TRBV20-1 were among 4 or 5 TRBV segments more frequent in patients than controls.

Germline lookup yields CDR1 MGHRA and CDR2 YSYEKL. This CDR3 has 21 amino acids. The trim removed 0 bases at V and 6 bases at J, leaving 24 bases unmatched. Prepared TCR beta cDNA libraries contained unique molecular identifiers. TCRdb re-called the PCR reads through MiXCR, storing one row per CDR3 protein. The sample comprises about 540,000 distinct CDR3 sequences, around 34% of which are singletons, and approximately 6% rests with the top ten. As regards this clonotype: Antigen unknown.

The chain employs TRBV4-1 and TRBJ2-5; 8 nucleotides align to TRBD2. Material: blood. This TCR came from a girl aged 2 to 17 with multiple sclerosis. The CDR3 spells CASSQEPKLGQAGDRLKTQYF. The CDR3 bases are TGCGCCAGCAGCCAAGAACCGAAGCTGGGCCAAGCGGGGGACCGGTTGAAGACCCAGTACTTC.